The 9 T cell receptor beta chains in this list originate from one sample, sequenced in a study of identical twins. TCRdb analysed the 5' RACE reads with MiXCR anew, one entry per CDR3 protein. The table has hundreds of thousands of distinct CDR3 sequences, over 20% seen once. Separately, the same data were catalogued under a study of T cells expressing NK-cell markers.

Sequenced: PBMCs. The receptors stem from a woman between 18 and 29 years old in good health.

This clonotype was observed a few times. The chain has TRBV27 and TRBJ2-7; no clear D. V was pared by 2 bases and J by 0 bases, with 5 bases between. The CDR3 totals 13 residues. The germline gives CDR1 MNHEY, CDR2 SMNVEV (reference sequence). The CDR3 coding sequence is TGTGCCAGCAGTTTAAAACTCTCCTACGAGCAGTACTTC. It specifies CASSLKLSYEQYF.

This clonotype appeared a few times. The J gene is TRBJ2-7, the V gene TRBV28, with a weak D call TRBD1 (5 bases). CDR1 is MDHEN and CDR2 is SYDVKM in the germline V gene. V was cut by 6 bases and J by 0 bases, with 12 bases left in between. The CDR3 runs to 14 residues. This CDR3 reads CASSPVGASYEQYF. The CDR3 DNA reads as TGTGCCAGCAGCCCCGTTGGGGCCTCCTACGAGCAGTACTTC.

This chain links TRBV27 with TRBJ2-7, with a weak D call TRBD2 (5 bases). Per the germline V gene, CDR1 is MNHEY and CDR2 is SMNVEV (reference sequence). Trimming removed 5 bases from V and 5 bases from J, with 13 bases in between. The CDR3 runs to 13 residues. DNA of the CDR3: TGTGCCAGCAGTCATCGGGGAGTCGACGAGCAGTACTTC. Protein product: CASSHRGVDEQYF.

CDR3: CASSAYGDATGELFF. The DNA for the CDR3 is TGCGCCAGCAGCGCTTACGGGGACGCCACCGGGGAGCTGTTTTTT. The chain links TRBV5-1 to TRBJ2-2; D is tentatively TRBD1 or TRBD2 (5 bases each). Germline V gene lookup returns CDR1 SGHRS and CDR2 YFSETQ. The CDR3 is 15 residues long. V lost 4 bases and J lost 4, with 14 bases in between.

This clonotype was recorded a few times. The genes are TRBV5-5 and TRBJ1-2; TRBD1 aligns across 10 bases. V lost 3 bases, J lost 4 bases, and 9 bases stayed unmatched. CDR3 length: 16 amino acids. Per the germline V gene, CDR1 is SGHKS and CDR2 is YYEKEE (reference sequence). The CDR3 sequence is CASSSMTGGVIYGYTF. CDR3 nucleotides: TGTGCCAGCAGCTCGATGACAGGGGGCGTAATCTATGGCTACACCTTC. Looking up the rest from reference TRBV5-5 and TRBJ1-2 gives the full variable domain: DAGVTQSPTHLIKTRGQQVTLRCSPISGHKSVSWYQQVLGQGPQFIFQYYEKEERGRGNFPDRFSARQFPNYSSELNVNALLLGDSALYLCASSSMTGGVIYGYTFGSGTRLTVV.

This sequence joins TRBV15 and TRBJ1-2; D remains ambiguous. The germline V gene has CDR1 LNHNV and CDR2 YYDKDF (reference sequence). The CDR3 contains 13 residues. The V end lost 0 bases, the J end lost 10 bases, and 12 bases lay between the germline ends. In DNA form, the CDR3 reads TGTGCCACCAGCAGAGAGGGCTCTAGTGACTACACCTTC. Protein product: CATSREGSSDYTF.

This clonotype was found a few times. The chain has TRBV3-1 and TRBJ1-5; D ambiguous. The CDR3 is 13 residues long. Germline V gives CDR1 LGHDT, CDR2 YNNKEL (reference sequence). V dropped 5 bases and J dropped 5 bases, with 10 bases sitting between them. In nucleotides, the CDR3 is TGTGCCAGCAGCAGCTTGGGCTATCAGCCCCAGCATTTT. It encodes CASSSLGYQPQHF.

The CDR3 sequence is CSAPSPATQYF. CDR3 sequence (DNA): TGCAGTGCTCCCTCGCCCGCCACCCAGTACTTC. The rearrangement links TRBV20-1 to TRBJ2-5; D is ambiguous. V dropped 5 bases and J dropped 8 bases, with 12 bases sitting between them. This CDR3 has 11 residues. From germline, CDR1 is DFQATT and CDR2 SNEGSKA (reference sequence).

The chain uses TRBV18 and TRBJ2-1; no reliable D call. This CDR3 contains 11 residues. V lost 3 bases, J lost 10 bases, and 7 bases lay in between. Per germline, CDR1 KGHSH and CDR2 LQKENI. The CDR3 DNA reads TGTGCCAGCTCACCTCACGAGGAGCAGTTCTTC. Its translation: CASSPHEEQFF.